The entry below gives a single TCR beta chain sequence along with its context. Living in under 30 US areas, the participants were between roughly 18 and 95 years of age. Researchers sorted participants into cohorts using their self-reported clinical history. The data were obtained in a study of blood T cell repertoires in COVID-19. Study as a whole: Specimens from acute and convalescent COVID-19 originated in the United States, Italy and Spain.

TCRdb's table, derived via immunoSEQ multiplex PCR, lists solely in-frame clones and lacks some. The profile covers over 200,000 clones, with roughly 80% appearing a single time and under 2% taken by the ten largest. This clonotype was sampled from a man in his fifties or sixties who had recovered from COVID-19. The specimen was PBMCs or T cells enriched from blood (not recorded which).

The CDR3 DNA reads TGCGCCAGCAGCACGGACAGGGCGGCTGTGGATGAAAAACTGTTTTTT. Translating gives CASSTDRAAVDEKLFF. The chain carries TRBV5-1 and TRBJ1-4; 8 bases are a match to TRBD1. This CDR3 region has 16 residues. Germline trimming cut 4 bases from V and 6 bases from J; bases unmatched to any gene: 11. CDR1 SGHRS and CDR2 YFSETQ come from the germline V gene.